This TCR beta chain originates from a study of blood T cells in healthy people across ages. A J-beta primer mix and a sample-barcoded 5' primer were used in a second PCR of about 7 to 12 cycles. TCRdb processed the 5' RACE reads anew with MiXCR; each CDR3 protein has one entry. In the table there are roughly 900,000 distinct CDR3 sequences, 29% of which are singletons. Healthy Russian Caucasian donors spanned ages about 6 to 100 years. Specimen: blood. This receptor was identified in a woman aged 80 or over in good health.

CDR3 sequence (DNA): TGTGCCAGCAGTTCGGGACTAGCGGGAGGGCACGGGAGTAAGCAGTACTTC. Its protein is CASSSGLAGGHGSKQYF. The rearrangement joins TRBV7-3 to TRBJ2-7, with TRBD2 identical over 16 bases. J lost 8 bases, V lost 6 bases, and 13 bases had no gene match. The CDR3 is 17 residues long. The V gene's germline CDR1 is SGHTA and CDR2 FQGTGA.